Following are 15 T cell receptor beta chains from one sample sequenced in a study of beta chain features in type 1 diabetes. Study-level findings and limits: For Type 1 diabetes patients, all four CD4+ subsets carried TCRB CDR3s that were moderately but significantly shorter.

Expressed TCRB transcripts were sequenced because the isolated RNA had all been reverse transcribed beforehand. The method was immunoSEQ multiplex PCR; TCRdb's version includes in-frame clones alone and lacks a portion of them. The table lists about 340,000 clones, approximately 13% of them singletons. Antigen specificity for these receptors is unknown. Sequencing was done on a sample of naive CD4+ T cells from blood. These receptors originate from a woman in her late teens or twenties with type 1 diabetes.

For this clone: The sample holds other DNA sequences that translate to the same CDR3. The rearrangement links TRBV7-9 to TRBJ2-2; D unresolved. V was shortened by 5 bases and J by 6 bases, with 4 bases between the two germline ends. This CDR3 has 11 residues. CDR1 and CDR2 from the germline V gene are SEHNR and FQNEAQ (reference sequence). The DNA for the CDR3 is TGTGCCAGCAGCCCTTCCGGGGAGCTGTTTTTT. Protein product: CASSPSGELFF.

The chain combines TRBV11-2 with TRBJ2-3; 7 bases match TRBD2. Germline values: CDR1 SGHAT, CDR2 FQNNGV. The CDR3 sequence is 16 residues long. Germline trimming cut 5 bases from V and 2 bases from J; bases unmatched to any gene: 10. CDR3 sequence: CASSPDPGLFTDTQYF. The CDR3, as DNA: TGTGCCAGCAGCCCCGACCCGGGACTATTCACAGATACGCAGTATTTT.

The table lists this clone with a few counts. The chain combines TRBV7-2 with TRBJ2-1; 12 bases map to TRBD2. J was trimmed by 9 bases and V by 9 bases; bases with no gene match: 6. This CDR3 is 13 amino acids long. CDR1 is SGHTA and CDR2 is FQGNSA in the germline V gene. CDR3 sequence: CARSTSGSGEQFF. The DNA of the CDR3 is TGTGCCAGGTCGACTAGCGGGAGTGGTGAGCAGTTCTTC.

This clone was picked up one time. V and J are TRBV28 and TRBJ1-5, with a weak D call TRBD1 (5 bases). The V gene lost 6 bases and the J gene lost 5 bases, with 5 bases spanning the gap. The CDR3 consists of 11 residues. Germline V gene data show CDR1 as MDHEN and CDR2 as SYDVKM. The CDR3 DNA reads as TGTGCCAGCAGAGGGGATCAGCCCCAGCATTTT. It specifies CASRGDQPQHF.

The rearrangement links TRBV4-2 to TRBJ2-1; D is unclear. The ends were cut back, 0 bases at V and 8 bases at J, with 20 bases in the middle. This CDR3 is 17 amino acids long. Germline V gene data show CDR1 as LGHNA and CDR2 as YNFKEQ. The CDR3 sequence: CASSQEPRAPPADEQFF. Written as DNA, the CDR3 is TGTGCCAGCAGCCAAGAGCCGCGAGCACCCCCGGCGGATGAGCAGTTCTTC.

The chain is built from TRBV11-2 and TRBJ2-3; possible D gene TRBD2, 5 bases. This CDR3 comprises 14 residues. With 8 bases removed from V and 2 bases from J, the gap between germline ends came to 14 bases. Per the germline V gene, CDR1 is SGHAT and CDR2 is FQNNGV. CDR3 sequence reads: CASGWGANTDTQYF. The CDR3 coding sequence is TGTGCCAGCGGCTGGGGAGCGAACACAGATACGCAGTATTTT.

This chain uses TRBV18 with TRBJ2-1; 9 bases line up with TRBD1. Germline-derived CDR1 and CDR2 are KGHSH and LQKENI. The CDR3 sequence is 14 residues long. The J segment lost 7 bases and the V segment lost 3 bases, leaving 4 bases of the junction unmatched. The CDR3 sequence: CASSPGQGRNEQFF. The CDR3 region has the DNA TGTGCCAGCTCACCGGGACAGGGAAGAAATGAGCAGTTCTTC.

There are a few counts of this clone. This chain joins TRBV11-2 and TRBJ2-1; 10 positions match TRBD2. Germline lookup yields CDR1 SGHAT and CDR2 FQNNGV. The CDR3 sequence is 18 residues long. The ends lost 1 base at V and 4 bases at J; junction bases unmatched: 10. DNA for the CDR3: TGTGCCAGCAGCTTAGGCCGAGCGGGAGGGCCTAGGTACAATGAGCAGTTCTTC. Translated: CASSLGRAGGPRYNEQFF.

In DNA form, the CDR3 reads TGTGCCTACTCAGGGCCTTGGGGGCGGGAGGACACCGGGGAGCTGTTTTTT. This translates into CAYSGPWGREDTGELFF. The J gene is TRBJ2-2, the V gene TRBV30; the match to TRBD2 covers 8 bases. This CDR3 is built from 17 residues. Trimming removed 7 bases from V and 3 bases from J; junction bases left unmatched: 16. Germline V gene sequence: CDR1 GTSNPN, CDR2 SVGIG (reference sequence).

This clone has just a few counts. The chain links TRBV30 to TRBJ2-7; 7 bases match TRBD2. Germline CDR1 GTSNPN, CDR2 SVGIG (reference sequence). Germline trimming cut 2 bases from V and 0 bases from J; bases unmatched to any gene: 4. This CDR3 has 14 amino acids. The chain's CDR3 is CAWSSGASSYEQYF. For the CDR3, the DNA is TGTGCCTGGAGTAGCGGGGCCAGCTCCTACGAGCAGTACTTC.

The CDR3 DNA reads TGTGCCAGCAGCTTAAGCCGCCGTTACAGGGGCCCCTACAATGAGCAGTTCTTC. Residues: CASSLSRRYRGPYNEQFF. The J gene is TRBJ2-1, the V gene TRBV7-9, with 7 bases identical to TRBD1. This CDR3 contains 18 residues. Germline CDR1 and CDR2: SEHNR and FQNEAQ (reference sequence). V trimming: 2 bases; J trimming: 2 bases; junction bases outside the gene matches: 12.

This clone was recorded a few times. This chain joins TRBV5-6 and TRBJ2-7; tentatively, D is TRBD1 (6 bases). V dropped 2 bases and J dropped 3 bases, with 15 bases sitting between them. The germline gives CDR1 SGHDT, CDR2 YYEEEE. The CDR3 loop spans 15 amino acids. The chain's CDR3 is CASSFPDSRFYEQYV. The DNA for the CDR3 is TGTGCCAGCAGCTTCCCGGACAGCCGCTTCTACGAGCAGTACGTC.

The chain joins TRBV5-4 to TRBJ1-3; D ambiguous. The CDR3 is 14 amino acids. Germline V gives CDR1 SGHNT, CDR2 YYREEE (reference sequence). Trimming pared 7 bases from V and 1 base from J, leaving 12 bases between. The CDR3 DNA reads as TGTGCCAGCTGGAGCGGAAGGTCTGGAAACACCATATATTTT. Translated, it gives CASWSGRSGNTIYF. Full variable domain (rest looked up from reference TRBV5-4 and TRBJ1-3): ETGVTQSPTHLIKTRGQQVTLRCSSQSGHNTVSWYQQALGQGPQFIFQYYREEENGRGNFPPRFSGLQFPNYSSELNVNALELDDSALYLCASWSGRSGNTIYFGEGSWLTVV.

The chain has TRBV20-1 and TRBJ1-2; D not certain. CDR1 and CDR2 (germline): DFQATT, SNEGSKA (reference sequence). V shed 4 bases and J shed 4 bases, with 7 bases lying between them. The length of the CDR3 is 11 residues. In DNA form, the CDR3 reads TGCAGTGCTAAAGCGGCCTATGGCTACACCTTC. Translating it yields CSAKAAYGYTF.

This clone was detected a few times. The chain links TRBV28 to TRBJ2-1; maybe TRBD2 (6 bases). Trimming stripped 6 bases from V and 8 bases from J, with 20 bases between. This CDR3 comprises 15 residues. Germline V lookup: CDR1 MDHEN, CDR2 SYDVKM. The CDR3 here is CASSPYRLGADEQFF. The DNA of the CDR3 is TGTGCCAGCAGCCCCTATAGACTAGGGGCCGATGAGCAGTTCTTC.